This T cell receptor (beta chain) was sequenced for a study of blood T cells in healthy people across ages. Study overall: Researchers report that template switching captured about one barcoded beta molecule per two T cells. Whole-study findings and limits: TCR beta diversity was tightly associated with the proportion of naive T cells. Higher diversity, along with more naive CD4+ cells, distinguished long-lived donors from aged donors.

The table lists this clonotype with a few counts. Its antigen is still unknown. A sample-barcoded 5' primer and a J-beta primer mix were used in a second PCR of about 7 to 12 cycles. Tags on each cDNA molecule came from a template-switch adaptor with 12 random nucleotides. A single record per CDR3 protein comes from TCRdb applying MiXCR to the 5' RACE reads. The sample has about 690,000 distinct CDR3 sequences, roughly two fifths seen once; the top ten hold around 30%. V gave up 4 bases and J gave up 0 bases, with 10 bases separating them. The length of the CDR3 is 14 residues. Germline loops: CDR1 SGHRS, CDR2 YFSETQ.

Sequenced: blood. This chain connects TRBV5-1 to TRBJ1-2; D not resolved. This TCR was recovered from a man at least 80 years old in good health. CDR3 nucleotide sequence: TGCGCCAGCAGCCCGGAGGGTCCTAACTATGGCTACACCTTC. Encoded protein: CASSPEGPNYGYTF. Looking up the rest from reference TRBV5-1 and TRBJ1-2 gives the full variable domain: KAGVTQTPRYLIKTRGQQVTLSCSPISGHRSVSWYQQTPGQGLQFLFEYFSETQRNKGNFPGRFSGRQFSNSRSEMNVSTLELGDSALYLCASSPEGPNYGYTFGSGTRLTVV.